These 29 T cell receptor beta chains originate from one sample sequenced in a study of T-cell reconstitution after alpha-beta-depleted transplantation in children. TCRbeta library construction was performed incorporating unique molecular identifiers. Via MiXCR, TCRdb re-called the PCR reads, giving one row per CDR3 protein. This table holds some 300,000 distinct CDR3 sequences, 10% found once. The specimen was PBMCs from the stem cell graft donor, collected from the stem cell graft. These receptors all come from a human donor who donated a stem cell graft to a child with acute lymphoblastic leukemia.

This chain uses TRBV30 with TRBJ2-7, with 7 bases aligning to TRBD2. This CDR3 region has 13 residues. Losses at the gene ends were 2 bases for V and 4 bases for J; bases not matched to a gene: 5. Germline V gene lookup returns CDR1 GTSNPN and CDR2 SVGIG (reference sequence). This chain's CDR3 is CAWSPGGWYEQYF. CDR3 nucleotides: TGTGCCTGGAGTCCGGGGGGATGGTACGAGCAGTACTTC.

This clonotype appeared a few times. The chain has TRBV7-2 and TRBJ1-1, with D possibly TRBD1 on 6 matching bases. Germline-derived CDR1 and CDR2 are SGHTA and FQGNSA. V lost 2 bases and J lost 6, with 10 bases in between. This CDR3 has 13 residues. The DNA of the CDR3 is TGTGCCAGCAGCTTATTTGGGGGCTCTGAAGCTTTCTTT. Residues: CASSLFGGSEAFF.

The V and J genes are TRBV19 and TRBJ2-2; 7 bases fit TRBD2. The V gene's germline CDR1 is LNHDA and CDR2 SQIVND (reference sequence). The length of the CDR3 is 15 residues. V lost 4 bases and J lost 4; bases outside the gene matches: 6. The chain's CDR3 is CASSRGGPITGELFF. CDR3 DNA sequence: TGTGCCAGTAGTAGGGGAGGGCCGATCACCGGGGAGCTGTTTTTT.

This clonotype was recorded a few times. The chain recombines TRBV18 with TRBJ1-1; maybe TRBD1 (5 bases). V lost 3 bases and J lost 4, with 12 bases in between. CDR1 KGHSH and CDR2 LQKENI come from the germline V gene. This CDR3 region has 14 residues. This CDR3 reads CASSPAQGGTEAFF. The CDR3 DNA reads TGTGCCAGCTCACCCGCCCAGGGTGGCACTGAAGCTTTCTTT.

The chain recombines TRBV20-1 with TRBJ1-3, with 8 bases aligning to TRBD1. With V trimmed by 5 bases and J by 0 bases, 3 bases remained unmatched. Germline assignment: CDR1 DFQATT and CDR2 SNEGSKA (reference sequence). The CDR3 sequence is 14 residues long. CDR3 in amino acids: CSAQDRGSGNTIYF. CDR3 nucleotides: TGCAGTGCTCAAGACAGGGGCTCTGGAAACACCATATATTTT.

The V gene is TRBV7-2, the J gene TRBJ2-7; D gene unclear. The CDR3 has 14 amino acids. Trimming took 4 bases from V and 3 from J, leaving 13 bases between them. Per germline, CDR1 SGHTA and CDR2 FQGNSA. The CDR3 DNA sequence: TGTGCCAGCAGCTCACGGACGGGCGGCTACGAGCAGTACTTC. Translating it yields CASSSRTGGYEQYF. Combining the CDR3 with reference TRBV7-2 and TRBJ2-7 gives the whole variable domain GAGVSQSPSNKVTEKGKDVELRCDPISGHTALYWYRQSLGQGLEFLIYFQGNSAPDKSGLPSDRFSAERTGGSVSTLTIQRTQQEDSAVYLCASSSRTGGYEQYFGPGTRLTVT.

V usage is TRBV4-3 and J usage is TRBJ2-5; 7 nucleotides match TRBD1. This CDR3 has 16 residues. Germline trimming cut 1 base from V and 7 bases from J; bases unmatched to any gene: 12. Germline lookup yields CDR1 LGHNA and CDR2 YSLEER. The CDR3 DNA follows: TGCGCCAGCAGCCAAGCTCATAACAGGGGATCAGGGACCCAGTACTTC. Translation gives CASSQAHNRGSGTQYF.

This clonotype turned up a few times. V is TRBV5-1 and J is TRBJ1-1; D is perhaps TRBD1 (5 bases). This CDR3 contains 16 residues. The V end was cut by 6 bases, the J end by 0 bases, with 18 bases between. Germline CDR1 and CDR2: SGHRS and YFSETQ. The DNA of the CDR3 is TGCGCCAGCACCGAATTCACGACAGCCATGAACACTGAAGCTTTCTTT. Protein: CASTEFTTAMNTEAFF.

The V gene is TRBV29-1, the J gene TRBJ2-5; D gene unclear. The CDR3 has 11 amino acids. CDR1 and CDR2 from the germline V gene are SQVTM and ANQGSEA. Trimming left V 4 bases short and J 3 bases short, with 6 bases between. The CDR3 loop reads CSVAGEETQYF. CDR3 nucleotide sequence: TGCAGCGTTGCCGGAGAAGAGACCCAGTACTTC.

In its sample, this clonotype was seen a few times. The chain combines TRBV7-2 with TRBJ2-5; weak D call: TRBD2 (5 bases). The CDR3 runs to 13 residues. V shed 3 bases and J shed 9 bases, with 14 bases lying between them. Per the germline V gene, CDR1 is SGHTA and CDR2 is FQGNSA. Written as DNA, the CDR3 is TGTGCCAGCAGCTTGCCGGAGTTGAGGGCCCAGTACTTC. Protein sequence: CASSLPELRAQYF.

This clonotype was seen many times. The genes are TRBV6-2 or TRBV6-3 and TRBJ1-1; D not certain. Germline loops: CDR1 MNHEY, CDR2 SVGEGT. Trimming cost V 5 bases and J 5 bases, with 12 bases left between them. The CDR3 extends over 13 amino acids. In nucleotides, the CDR3 is TGTGCCAGCAGTCCAATGGGGAGGACTGAAGCTTTCTTT. Translating gives CASSPMGRTEAFF.

This CDR3 is CAGEQGARTGELFF. In DNA form, the CDR3 reads TGCGCCGGAGAACAGGGGGCGCGAACCGGGGAGCTGTTTTTT. The rearrangement links TRBV4-1 to TRBJ2-2; 9 bases agree with TRBD1. CDR1 and CDR2 from the germline V gene are MGHRA and YSYEKL. Trimming removed 11 bases from V and 5 bases from J; junction bases left unmatched: 9. This CDR3 spans 14 amino acids.

By its share, this clonotype is large (0.1 to 1%). V usage is TRBV4-2 and J usage is TRBJ2-5, with a weak D call TRBD2 (6 bases). The V gene lost 0 bases and the J gene lost 7 bases, with 12 bases spanning the gap. Germline CDR1 and CDR2: LGHNA and YNFKEQ. This CDR3 has 14 amino acids. The CDR3 loop is CASSQEAGQWTQYF. Written as DNA, the CDR3 is TGTGCCAGCAGCCAAGAGGCGGGGCAGTGGACCCAGTACTTC.

This chain links TRBV7-3 with TRBJ2-1; TRBD1 aligns across 7 bases. Germline CDR1 is SGHTA and CDR2 is FQGTGA. The CDR3 length is 15 residues. With V trimmed by 5 bases and J by 4 bases, 8 bases remained unmatched. Here the CDR3 DNA reads TGTGCCAGCAGCCACCGGGACAGCGATTACAATGAGCAGTTCTTC. Residues: CASSHRDSDYNEQFF.

This clonotype came up a few times. This chain connects TRBV6-1 to TRBJ2-2, with unresolved D. Germline CDR1 is MNHNS and CDR2 is SASEGT. This CDR3 is 14 amino acids long. V was cut by 6 bases and J by 7 bases, with 15 bases left in between. CDR3 in amino acids: CASRETSLGGELFF. In nucleotides, the CDR3 is TGTGCCAGCAGAGAGACTTCTCTCGGCGGGGAGCTGTTTTTT.

This clonotype appeared a few times. The gene calls are TRBV5-1 and TRBJ2-7; TRBD2 aligns across 10 bases. The CDR3 sequence is 14 residues long. Germline V gene data show CDR1 as SGHRS and CDR2 as YFSETQ. The junction had 6 bases not matched to a gene; V was cut back by 3 bases and J by 6 bases. CDR3: CASSSSGRAFEQYF. The CDR3 region has the DNA TGCGCCAGCAGCTCCAGCGGGAGGGCCTTCGAGCAGTACTTC.

This clonotype was observed a single time. CDR3 sequence reads: CASSLNPPYNEQFF. The CDR3 DNA is TGTGCCAGCAGCTTGAACCCTCCCTACAATGAGCAGTTCTTC. The chain couples TRBV5-6 to TRBJ2-1, with D unclear. Looked up from germline, CDR1 is SGHDT and CDR2 is YYEEEE. The CDR3 length is 14 residues. The germline V and J ends were trimmed by 1 base and 2 bases, with 7 bases remaining between them.

This clonotype turned up a few times. The chain has TRBV27 and TRBJ2-5; D is perhaps TRBD2 (5 bases). The CDR3 is made up of 15 amino acids. Germline V gene data show CDR1 as MNHEY and CDR2 as SMNVEV (reference sequence). Trimming took off 6 bases at V and 1 base at J, with 15 bases between the two ends. Written as DNA, the CDR3 is TGTGCCAGCAGCAACGGGATTCCTCCCCAAGAGACCCAGTACTTC. Encoded protein: CASSNGIPPQETQYF.

This clonotype has more than one count but fewer than ten. The gene calls are TRBV4-2 and TRBJ2-3, with TRBD2 matching over 9 bases. Germline assignment: CDR1 LGHNA and CDR2 YNFKEQ. The J segment lost 4 bases and the V segment lost 6 bases, leaving 11 bases of the junction unmatched. This CDR3 region has 16 residues. CDR3 bases: TGTGCCAGCAGACCCATAGCGGGAGCGGCCGCAGATACGCAGTATTTT. This sequence encodes CASRPIAGAAADTQYF.

The rearrangement joins TRBV28 to TRBJ1-1; D is unresolved. Germline V gives CDR1 MDHEN, CDR2 SYDVKM. V lost 7 bases and J lost 4, with 13 bases in between. The CDR3 is 13 amino acids. CDR3 sequence reads: CASTSSSSTEAFF. The CDR3 DNA follows: TGTGCCAGCACCTCCAGCTCGAGCACTGAAGCTTTCTTT.

The gene calls are TRBV5-1 and TRBJ1-1; D not resolved. This CDR3 region has 15 residues. The germline V gene has CDR1 SGHRS and CDR2 YFSETQ. V was cut by 4 bases and J by 1 base, with 14 bases left in between. The CDR3 DNA follows: TGCGCCAGCAGCCCCTGGACGGAAAAGAACACTGAAGCTTTCTTT. It yields the protein CASSPWTEKNTEAFF.

For the CDR3, the DNA is TGCGCCAGCAGCTTGGATTCGGAGCCCGAAAACATTCAGTACTTC. Translated: CASSLDSEPENIQYF. V gene TRBV5-1 combines with J gene TRBJ2-4; D is unclear. V was trimmed by 0 bases and J by 5 bases, leaving 12 bases between them. The germline gives CDR1 SGHRS, CDR2 YFSETQ. This CDR3 has 15 residues.

A few counts support this clonotype. V gene TRBV6-5 combines with J gene TRBJ1-2, with D perhaps matching TRBD1 (6 bases). Germline-derived CDR1 and CDR2 are MNHEY and SVGAGI. Trimming shortened V by 2 bases and J by 0 bases, and 10 bases separated the two germline ends. This CDR3 spans 15 amino acids. The CDR3 DNA is TGTGCCAGCAGTTACCGACAGGAAACTAACTATGGCTACACCTTC. Protein product: CASSYRQETNYGYTF.

V gene TRBV21-1 combines with J gene TRBJ2-3; the D call in the table, TRBD2, was not verified against the DNA. TRBV21-1 is a pseudogene segment. The CDR3 covers 18 residues. The CDR3 sequence is CASSDGGLARLSTDTQYF. The CDR3 DNA reads TGTGCCAGCAGCGACGGGGGACTAGCCAGACTGAGCACAGATACGCAGTATTTT.

The genes are TRBV20-1 and TRBJ2-1; TRBD1 aligns across 12 bases. V lost 0 bases to trimming and J lost 10 bases; unmatched junction nucleotides: 7. Germline V gene lookup returns CDR1 DFQATT and CDR2 SNEGSKA (reference sequence). The CDR3 runs to 15 residues. CDR3 sequence (DNA): TGCAGTGCTAGAGATGGGGACAGGGGGCAGGGAGAGCAGTTCTTC. Translated: CSARDGDRGQGEQFF.

Worth noting for this clonotype: An end of the junction does not agree with germline; a read error may underlie this. V is TRBV4-1 and J is TRBJ2-5, with D perhaps TRBD1 (5 bases). Germline V gene lookup returns CDR1 MGHRA and CDR2 YSYEKL. The CDR3 covers 16 residues. CDR3 nucleotide sequence: TGCGCCAGCAGCCAAGGGGGCGCGAGGAGCCAAGAGGCCCAGTACTTC. Translated: CASSQGGARSQEAQYF.

The genes are TRBV6-5 and TRBJ2-3, with D possibly called TRBD1 or TRBD2 (5 bases each). The V and J ends lost 2 bases and 3 bases respectively, with 21 bases between them. This CDR3 has 18 amino acids. Germline V CDR1 and CDR2: MNHEY, SVGAGI. CDR3 in DNA: TGTGCCAGCAGTTACGAGGCCGGGACGCAATCTGGAACAGATACGCAGTATTTT. Its protein is CASSYEAGTQSGTDTQYF.

This clonotype was counted between two and nine times. The V gene is TRBV7-9, the J gene TRBJ2-4; possibly TRBD2 for D (5 bases). The V end was cut by 8 bases, the J end by 0 bases, with 14 bases between. This CDR3 is built from 15 residues. Per the germline V gene, CDR1 is SEHNR and CDR2 is FQNEAQ (reference sequence). CDR3 sequence: CASRSLGIAKNIQYF. CDR3 coding DNA: TGTGCCAGCCGTTCCCTCGGGATAGCCAAAAACATTCAGTACTTC.

In its sample, this clonotype was seen a few times. The chain is built from TRBV7-8 and TRBJ2-3, with D tentatively TRBD1 or TRBD2 (5 bases each). With 0 bases removed from V and 1 base from J, the gap between germline ends came to 14 bases. Germline lookup yields CDR1 SGHVS and CDR2 FQNEAQ. The CDR3 is 17 amino acids. CDR3 sequence reads: CASSLATQGRGTDTQYF. CDR3 DNA: TGTGCCAGCAGCTTAGCCACGCAGGGACGGGGCACAGATACGCAGTATTTT.